The next 24 T cell receptor beta chains were all read from a single sample in a study of T cells in tuberculosis. The data were produced by immunoSEQ multiplex PCR, yet TCRdb's version contains in-frame clones alone and is incomplete. The data hold tens of thousands of clones, with approximately 90% observed a single time. After thawing and overnight rest, PBMC were stained with GMM-loaded CD1B tetramer, viability dye and anti-CD3 for sorting. C32 glucose monomycolate from Rhodococcus equi was loaded onto the CD1B tetramers. The specimen sequenced was CD1b-GMM tetramer-negative cells sorted from PBMCs. Receptors were obtained from an adult woman with latent tuberculosis.

The chain recombines TRBV2 with TRBJ1-4; 11 nucleotides align to TRBD1. This CDR3 has 20 residues. The ends lost 2 bases at V and 0 bases at J; junction bases unmatched: 11. CDR1 SNHLY and CDR2 FYNNEI come from the germline V gene. The CDR3 protein is CASSEIAGTGGPATNEKLFF. Here the CDR3 DNA reads TGTGCCAGCAGTGAAATTGCCGGGACAGGGGGGCCAGCAACTAATGAAAAACTGTTTTTT.

The rearrangement uses TRBV25-1 and TRBJ1-1, with a possible D match to TRBD1 (5 bases). CDR1 and CDR2 (germline): MGHDK, SYGVNS. Trimming took off 3 bases at V and 4 bases at J, with 12 bases between the two ends. CDR3 length: 14 amino acids. The CDR3 reads CASSDSAGVTEAFF. DNA of the CDR3: TGTGCCAGCAGTGATAGCGCGGGGGTCACTGAAGCTTTCTTT. Full variable domain (remainder filled in from reference TRBV25-1 and TRBJ1-1): EADIYQTPRYLVIGTGKKITLECSQTMGHDKMYWYQQDPGMELHLIHYSYGVNSTEKGDLSSESTVSRIRTEHFPLTLESARPSHTSQYLCASSDSAGVTEAFFGQGTRLTVV.

The J gene is TRBJ1-4, the V gene TRBV18, with a possible D match to TRBD1 (6 bases). The CDR3 is 13 amino acids. From germline, CDR1 is KGHSH and CDR2 LQKENI. V lost 1 base and J lost 8, with 8 bases in between. CDR3 protein: CASSPLGAEKLFF. The CDR3, as DNA: TGTGCCAGCTCACCACTGGGGGCGGAAAAACTGTTTTTT.

V gene TRBV27 combines with J gene TRBJ2-5; 7 nucleotides align to TRBD1. Trimming took 2 bases from V and 3 from J; bases not matched to a gene: 9. The CDR3 has 16 amino acids. The germline gives CDR1 MNHEY, CDR2 SMNVEV (reference sequence). This chain's CDR3 is CASSLGTGTAEETQYF. CDR3 bases: TGTGCCAGCAGTTTAGGGACCGGGACAGCCGAAGAGACCCAGTACTTC.

The V call is TRBV5-1, the J call TRBJ2-5; 10 nucleotides agree with TRBD2. The junction had 7 bases not matched to a gene; V was cut back by 4 bases and J by 4 bases. This CDR3 is built from 15 residues. Germline-derived CDR1 and CDR2 are SGHRS and YFSETQ. The CDR3 sequence is CASSESGGGRETQYF. CDR3 sequence (DNA): TGCGCCAGCAGCGAAAGCGGGGGGGGGCGAGAGACCCAGTACTTC.

The V call is TRBV7-8, the J call TRBJ2-7, with D perhaps TRBD2 (6 bases). Germline V CDR1 and CDR2: SGHVS, FQNEAQ. The CDR3 extends over 18 amino acids. V shed 5 bases and J shed 4 bases, with 27 bases lying between them. The CDR3 DNA follows: TGTGCCAGCAGCCACAGGCCCTTAGCGGCCATGGGGGATTACGAGCAGTACGTC. Residues: CASSHRPLAAMGDYEQYV.

CDR3 residues: CAIAGKYEQYF. CDR3 bases: TGTGCCATCGCGGGAAAGTACGAGCAGTACTTC. J is TRBJ2-7 and V is TRBV2; weak D call: TRBD2 (6 bases). The CDR3 covers 11 residues. Trimming cost V 10 bases and J 4 bases, with 11 bases left between them. Germline CDR1 reads SNHLY; CDR2 reads FYNNEI. Full variable domain (missing parts from reference TRBV2 and TRBJ2-7): EPEVTQTPSHQVTQMGQEVILRCVPISNHLYFYWYRQILGQKVEFLVSFYNNEISEKSEIFDDQFSVERPDGSNFTLKIRSTKLEDSAMYFCAIAGKYEQYFGPGTRLTVT.

In this sample, this clone turned up once. V is TRBV20-1 and J is TRBJ2-5; maybe TRBD1 (6 bases). Germline assignment: CDR1 DFQATT and CDR2 SNEGSKA (reference sequence). There are 11 residues in the CDR3. CDR3 residues: CSGQSVETQYF. CDR3 coding DNA: TGCAGCGGACAGTCGGTGGAGACCCAGTACTTC.

The genes are TRBV5-4 and TRBJ2-1; 7 bases agree with TRBD2. Germline assignment: CDR1 SGHNT and CDR2 YYREEE (reference sequence). The length of the CDR3 is 15 residues. V lost 4 bases, J lost 4 bases, and 8 bases stayed unmatched. The CDR3 loop reads CASSAAGLVYNEQFF. The CDR3 nucleotides are TGTGCCAGCAGCGCGGCCGGACTAGTATACAATGAGCAGTTCTTC. Full variable domain (remainder filled in from reference TRBV5-4 and TRBJ2-1): ETGVTQSPTHLIKTRGQQVTLRCSSQSGHNTVSWYQQALGQGPQFIFQYYREEENGRGNFPPRFSGLQFPNYSSELNVNALELDDSALYLCASSAAGLVYNEQFFGPGTRLTVL.

This clone has only one observation. This chain joins TRBV7-2 and TRBJ1-1, with D unresolved. Trimming stripped 2 bases from V and 1 base from J, with 5 bases between. Per germline, CDR1 SGHTA and CDR2 FQGNSA. The CDR3 has 13 residues. The CDR3 sequence is CASSLTRNTEAFF. The CDR3 nucleotides read TGTGCCAGCAGCTTAACGAGGAACACTGAAGCTTTCTTT.

This clone was picked up one time. The rearrangement links TRBV5-6 to TRBJ2-3, with a tentative D call TRBD1 (6 bases). Germline CDR1 reads SGHDT; CDR2 reads YYEEEE. CDR3 length equals 13 residues. V was cut by 1 base and J by 3 bases, with 6 bases left in between. CDR3 sequence: CASSLRGTDTQYF. CDR3 coding DNA: TGTGCCAGCAGCTTGAGGGGGACAGATACGCAGTATTTT.

The rearrangement links TRBV6-5 to TRBJ1-1; 7 bases fit TRBD1. Unmatched junction bases numbered 12, after V lost 10 bases and J lost 4 bases. CDR1 is MNHEY and CDR2 is SVGAGI in the germline V gene. The CDR3 has 14 residues. This CDR3 is CATETGASGTEAFF. The CDR3 nucleotides read TGTGCCACAGAAACAGGGGCCAGTGGCACTGAAGCTTTCTTT.

This clone was counted once. This chain connects TRBV5-3 to TRBJ1-1, with a weak D call TRBD1 (5 bases). TRBV5-3 is an ORF; its function is uncertain. Trimming pared 0 bases from V and 0 bases from J, leaving 12 bases between. The CDR3 totals 16 residues. CDR3 nucleotide sequence: TGTGCCAGAAGCTTGGCCCAGACAGAAATGAACACTGAAGCTTTCTTT. Amino acids: CARSLAQTEMNTEAFF.

V and J are TRBV6-1 and TRBJ1-4, with D tentatively TRBD1 (5 bases). This CDR3 spans 14 amino acids. Per germline, CDR1 MNHNS and CDR2 SASEGT. Trimming removed 6 bases from V and 5 bases from J, with 13 bases in between. The CDR3 protein is CASRFTGSNEKLFF. The CDR3 DNA sequence: TGTGCCAGCAGATTCACAGGCTCCAATGAAAAACTGTTTTTT.

The sample holds one count of this clone. The J gene is TRBJ2-3, the V gene TRBV11-2, with TRBD2 identical over 10 bases. CDR3 length: 16 residues. V lost 3 bases and J lost 2; bases outside the gene matches: 5. The germline CDR1 and CDR2 sequences are SGHAT and FQNNGV. The CDR3 nucleotides read TGTGCCAGCAGCTTTTCGAGCGGGGGGGCCACAGATACGCAGTATTTT. Amino acid sequence: CASSFSSGGATDTQYF.

V gene TRBV6-1 combines with J gene TRBJ1-2; 9 bases fit TRBD1. Looked up from germline, CDR1 is MNHNS and CDR2 is SASEGT. V gave up 7 bases and J gave up 8 bases; unmatched junction bases: 2. The CDR3 consists of 11 residues. CDR3 in DNA: TGTGCCAGCACGGGACAGGGAGGCTACACCTTC. This gives the protein CASTGQGGYTF.

V gene TRBV5-6 combines with J gene TRBJ2-3, with D possibly being TRBD1 (5 bases). CDR1 and CDR2 (germline): SGHDT, YYEEEE. V was clipped by 6 bases and J by 6 bases, with 20 bases between them. The CDR3 runs to 15 residues. The CDR3 reads CASNYRPQGSDTQYF. The CDR3 nucleotides are TGTGCCAGCAACTATAGACCCCAGGGTTCCGATACGCAGTATTTT.

This chain joins TRBV10-2 and TRBJ2-1, with no clear D. The CDR3 is 12 residues long. CDR1 and CDR2 from the germline V gene are WSHSY and SAAADI. The V end was cut by 5 bases, the J end by 9 bases, with 11 bases between. The CDR3 DNA follows: TGCGCCAGCAGTCCCTATGGTGGTGAGCAGTTCTTC. Protein product: CASSPYGGEQFF.

The sample holds one count of this clone. This chain uses TRBV5-4 with TRBJ2-3, with a possible D match to TRBD2 (6 bases). Germline CDR1 and CDR2: SGHNT and YYREEE (reference sequence). The V end lost 4 bases, the J end lost 4 bases, and 13 bases lay between the germline ends. The CDR3 extends over 14 amino acids. In DNA form, the CDR3 reads TGTGCCAGCAGCCCCTGGATAGCGGCAGATACGCAGTATTTT. This encodes CASSPWIAADTQYF.

The V and J genes are TRBV27 and TRBJ2-2; 7 nucleotides line up with TRBD1. Germline V gene data show CDR1 as MNHEY and CDR2 as SMNVEV (reference sequence). With V trimmed by 3 bases and J by 2 bases, 6 bases remained unmatched. This CDR3 contains 16 residues. CDR3 loop: CASSLVRDRNTGELFF. CDR3 in DNA: TGTGCCAGCAGTTTGGTTCGGGACAGAAACACCGGGGAGCTGTTTTTT.

This chain joins TRBV5-4 and TRBJ1-6; D is possibly TRBD1 (5 bases). This CDR3 spans 15 amino acids. Germline V gene lookup returns CDR1 SGHNT and CDR2 YYREEE (reference sequence). V was shortened by 2 bases and J by 1 base, with 7 bases between the two germline ends. The CDR3: CASSFAGSYNSPLHF. The CDR3 coding sequence is TGTGCCAGCAGCTTTGCAGGGTCCTATAATTCACCCCTCCACTTT.

This sequence joins TRBV7-3 and TRBJ1-1; D not certain. CDR3 length equals 14 residues. Germline lookup yields CDR1 SGHTA and CDR2 FQGTGA. Between the trimmed V and J ends, which lost 3 bases and 0 bases, there was a span of 8 bases. The CDR3 nucleotides are TGTGCCAGCAGCTTCGGAGGGCTGAACACTGAAGCTTTCTTT. It yields the protein CASSFGGLNTEAFF.

This rearrangement joins TRBV18 to TRBJ2-1, with a possible D match to TRBD1 (5 bases). Trimming shortened V by 1 base and J by 6 bases, and 10 bases separated the two germline ends. Per germline, CDR1 KGHSH and CDR2 LQKENI. The CDR3 loop spans 14 amino acids. The CDR3, as DNA: TGTGCCAGCTCACCACAATCACAGGTCAATGAGCAGTTCTTC. Residues: CASSPQSQVNEQFF.

The chain employs TRBV13 and TRBJ1-3, with TRBD1 matching 7 bases. This CDR3 has 17 amino acids. The J segment lost 0 bases and the V segment lost 1 base, leaving 6 bases of the junction unmatched. The V gene's germline CDR1 is PRHDT and CDR2 FYEKMQ (reference sequence). CDR3 DNA sequence: TGTGCCAGCAGCTTAGCACAGGGGTGGCCCTCTGGAAACACCATATATTTT. Translated, it gives CASSLAQGWPSGNTIYF.